Listed below are T cell receptor beta chains from one sample, sequenced in a study of T cell changes during pregnancy in multiple sclerosis. Here immunoSEQ multiplex PCR was the method, and the copy in TCRdb shows in-frame clones only, minus some. The table has about 68,000 clones, 92% seen once. Sequenced material: peripheral blood, taken in the second trimester of pregnancy. These TCRs come from a female donor in good health, enrolled as a control in a pregnancy study. Each CDR3 is given with its conserved first and last residue. Fields, in order: clone size, D gene, J gene, V gene, CDR3 DNA, CDR3 protein. A D gene is named only where the DNA matches it firmly. A row's size may be missing; if present it is once, few, many or a size class.

size: -; D: -; J: TRBJ2-5; V: TRBV5-1; DNA: TGCGCCAGCAGACAGATCGCCACCCAAGAGACCCAGTACTTC; CDR3: CASRQIATQETQYF
size: -; D: -; J: TRBJ1-1; V: TRBV19; DNA: TGTGCCAGTCTTGGACAGACACCTGAAGCTTTCTTT; CDR3: CASLGQTPEAFF
size: -; D: -; J: TRBJ2-5; V: TRBV9; DNA: TGTGCCAGCAGCTCTAGAGTGGGAGAAGTCTCAGAGACCCAGTACTTC; CDR3: CASSSRVGEVSETQYF
size: -; D: TRBD1; J: TRBJ1-2; V: TRBV4-1; DNA: TGCGCCAGCAGCCACCCGGGACAGGGGGCGCATTCTGGCTACACCTTC; CDR3: CASSHPGQGAHSGYTF
size: once; D: -; J: TRBJ2-1; V: TRBV11-3; DNA: TGTGCCAGCTCCCGGGACTCTTCCTACAATGAGCAGTTCTTC; CDR3: CASSRDSSYNEQFF
size: -; D: TRBD2; J: TRBJ2-1; V: TRBV4-1; DNA: TGCGCCAGCAGCCAAGGGGTAGCGGGGGGCAACTCCTACAATGAGCAGTTCTTC; CDR3: CASSQGVAGGNSYNEQFF
size: -; D: -; J: TRBJ2-1; V: TRBV4-1; DNA: TGCGCCAGCAGCCAAGTTGCGGGGGCACGATCCTACAATGAGCAGTTCTTC; CDR3: CASSQVAGARSYNEQFF
size: -; D: TRBD1; J: TRBJ1-2; V: TRBV28; DNA: TGTGCCAGCAGCCATGGACAGGGGGCCCTGAGCTATGGCTACACCTTC; CDR3: CASSHGQGALSYGYTF
size: -; D: TRBD1; J: TRBJ2-7; V: TRBV19; DNA: TGTGCCAGTAGCAAGGACCGGGACAGGGTGTGGGAGCAGTACTTC; CDR3: CASSKDRDRVWEQYF
size: -; D: TRBD1; J: TRBJ2-5; V: TRBV30; DNA: TGTGCCTGGAGCGGAGGATGGAGACAGGGAGAGAATTTCCAAGAGACCCAGTACTTC; CDR3: CAWSGGWRQGENFQETQYF
size: once; D: TRBD1; J: TRBJ1-6; V: TRBV4-1; DNA: TGCGCCAGCAGCCAAGAGAAGGGGGCAAATTCACCCCTCCACTTT; CDR3: CASSQEKGANSPLHF
size: -; D: -; J: TRBJ1-1; V: TRBV27; DNA: TGTGCCAGCAGTTTACCCGGGACACTGAACACTGAAGCTTTCTTT; CDR3: CASSLPGTLNTEAFF
size: few; D: -; J: TRBJ1-1; V: TRBV13; DNA: TGTGCCAGCAGCTTCCCACAGGCGAACACTGAAGCTTTCTTT; CDR3: CASSFPQANTEAFF
size: -; D: -; J: TRBJ2-7; V: TRBV11-2; DNA: TGTGCCAGCAGCTCATACGGAGGTTACGAGCAGTACTTC; CDR3: CASSSYGGYEQYF
size: -; D: -; J: TRBJ2-1; V: TRBV7-9; DNA: TGTGCCAGCAGCTTAGGAGACAGGCGGCACAATGAGCAGTTCTTC; CDR3: CASSLGDRRHNEQFF
size: -; D: TRBD2; J: TRBJ2-3; V: TRBV4-3; DNA: TGCGCCAGCAGCCTGACTAGCGGGATGGGAGATACGCAGTATTTT; CDR3: CASSLTSGMGDTQYF
size: -; D: TRBD2; J: TRBJ2-1; V: TRBV28; DNA: TGTGCCAGCAGTTTCCTACTAGCGGGGCCCAATGAGCAGTTCTTC; CDR3: CASSFLLAGPNEQFF
size: -; D: -; J: TRBJ2-6; V: TRBV5-4; DNA: TGTGCCAGCAGCCCGGAGAGCTCTGGGGCCAACGTCCTGACTTTC; CDR3: CASSPESSGANVLTF
size: -; D: -; J: TRBJ1-3; V: TRBV5-1; DNA: TGCGCCAGCAGCTTGGACGAGGGGGGGCGCCGGGGTCTGAACACCATATATTTT; CDR3: CASSLDEGGRRGLNTIYF
size: -; D: -; J: TRBJ1-3; V: TRBV28; DNA: TGTGCCAGCAGGGCCGAACGTGGAAACACCATATATTTT; CDR3: CASRAERGNTIYF
size: -; D: -; J: TRBJ2-1; V: TRBV10-3; DNA: TGTGTCCTAGTCGGGGGGCAGCACAATGAGCAGTTCTTC; CDR3: CVLVGGQHNEQFF
size: -; D: TRBD2; J: TRBJ2-7; V: TRBV29-1; DNA: TGCAGCGCCCGACTAGCGGGAGGCCTCTACGAGCAGTACTTC; CDR3: CSARLAGGLYEQYF
size: -; D: -; J: TRBJ1-2; V: TRBV30; DNA: TGTGCCTGGTTTGCAGGGGATGGCTACACCTTC; CDR3: CAWFAGDGYTF
size: -; D: -; J: TRBJ1-5; V: TRBV19; DNA: TGTGCCAGTAGTATCGAGGCAAATCAGCCCCAGCATTTT; CDR3: CASSIEANQPQHF
size: -; D: -; J: TRBJ2-7; V: TRBV7-2; DNA: TGTGCCAGCAGCTTAGACCCAGGGTTCTACGAGCAGTACTTC; CDR3: CASSLDPGFYEQYF
size: -; D: -; J: TRBJ2-4; V: TRBV11-1; DNA: TGTGCCAGCAGCCCGAACAGGACGCGGGGCAAAAACATTCAGTACTTC; CDR3: CASSPNRTRGKNIQYF
size: once; D: TRBD2; J: TRBJ2-3; V: TRBV10-3; DNA: TGTGCCAAAGCCGGGACTAGCGGGAGAGGGGCCCTCACAGATACGCAGTATTTT; CDR3: CAKAGTSGRGALTDTQYF
size: -; D: TRBD2; J: TRBJ2-1; V: TRBV7-2; DNA: TGTGCCAGCAGCTTAGTGGCGGGAGAAGGGAATGAGCAGTTCTTC; CDR3: CASSLVAGEGNEQFF
size: -; D: -; J: TRBJ2-3; V: TRBV6-5; DNA: TGTGCCAGCGCAGGGCTACACGGGGATACGCAGTATTTT; CDR3: CASAGLHGDTQYF
size: -; D: TRBD2; J: TRBJ2-1; V: TRBV6-4; DNA: TGTGCCAGCAGTGACTCTCCAACTAGCGAGAATGAGCAGTTCTTC; CDR3: CASSDSPTSENEQFF
size: once; D: -; J: TRBJ1-6; V: TRBV10-3; DNA: TGTGCCATCAGTCAAGAGGCGGCGGCCTATAATTCACCCCTCCACTTT; CDR3: CAISQEAAAYNSPLHF
size: -; D: TRBD2; J: TRBJ2-7; V: TRBV4-1; DNA: TGCGCCAGCAGCCCTGGACTAGCGGACAGCTCCTACGAGCAGTACTTC; CDR3: CASSPGLADSSYEQYF
size: -; D: -; J: TRBJ2-4; V: TRBV19; DNA: TGTGCCAGTACCCCGAGGAAGGAAAACATTCAGTACTTC; CDR3: CASTPRKENIQYF
size: -; D: TRBD2; J: TRBJ2-1; V: TRBV29-1; DNA: TGCAGCGTTAGACTAGCGCGATCCTACAATGAGCAGTTCTTC; CDR3: CSVRLARSYNEQFF
size: -; D: -; J: TRBJ1-1; V: TRBV19; DNA: TGTGCCAGTAGTATACAGGGGAACACTGAAGCTTTCTTT; CDR3: CASSIQGNTEAFF
size: -; D: -; J: TRBJ2-1; V: TRBV19; DNA: TGTGCCAGTAGTATCGGGGGTAAGCGGCAAAGCTCCTACAATGAGCAGTTCTTC; CDR3: CASSIGGKRQSSYNEQFF
size: once; D: TRBD2; J: TRBJ2-3; V: TRBV15; DNA: TGTGCCACCAGCAGAGGACTAGCGGGGGGGCCGAGCACAGATACGCAGTATTTT; CDR3: CATSRGLAGGPSTDTQYF
size: once; D: TRBD2; J: TRBJ2-4; V: TRBV5-1; DNA: TGCGCCAGCAGCTTTGGGGCGGGAGGTTCAGACATTCAGTACTTC; CDR3: CASSFGAGGSDIQYF
size: -; D: TRBD1; J: TRBJ2-7; V: TRBV5-4; DNA: TGTGCCAGCAGCCCGGGACAGGGAGTCTACGAGCAGTACTTC; CDR3: CASSPGQGVYEQYF
size: -; D: -; J: TRBJ1-1; V: TRBV5-1; DNA: TGCGCCAGCAGCGGGGGGGCGGACACTGAAGCTTTCTTT; CDR3: CASSGGADTEAFF
size: -; D: -; J: TRBJ1-2; V: TRBV28; DNA: TGTGCCAGCAGCCCGGGGGGTGGCTACACCTTC; CDR3: CASSPGGGYTF
size: -; D: -; J: TRBJ1-1; V: TRBV28; DNA: TGTGCCAGCACGCTACAGGGACCCACTGAAGCTTTCTTT; CDR3: CASTLQGPTEAFF
size: -; D: -; J: TRBJ1-2; V: TRBV2; DNA: TGTGCCGGCTTCCCCCCGGGAACGACTGACTATGGCTACACCTTC; CDR3: CAGFPPGTTDYGYTF
size: -; D: -; J: TRBJ2-1; V: TRBV6-4; DNA: TGTGCCAGCAGTGGACAGGACGGTCGCTCCTACAATGAGCAGTTCTTC; CDR3: CASSGQDGRSYNEQFF
size: -; D: -; J: TRBJ2-7; V: TRBV11-2; DNA: TGTGCCAGCAGGCGAGCGGGCAGCTACGAGCAGTACTTC; CDR3: CASRRAGSYEQYF
size: few; D: TRBD2; J: TRBJ2-1; V: TRBV6-4; DNA: TGTGCCAGCAGTGACTCTCGCGGGGGGGCCGATGAGCAGTTCTTC; CDR3: CASSDSRGGADEQFF
size: -; D: TRBD2; J: TRBJ2-5; V: TRBV9; DNA: TGTGCCAGCAGCGACCTTAGCGGGGGGGATAAGGAGACCCAGTACTTC; CDR3: CASSDLSGGDKETQYF
size: -; D: -; J: TRBJ2-7; V: TRBV11-3; DNA: TGTGCCAGCAGCCAGCGCGGCGGGATGTCCTACGAGCAGTACTTC; CDR3: CASSQRGGMSYEQYF
size: few; D: -; J: TRBJ2-1; V: TRBV19; DNA: TGTGCCAGTAGTATAAGTCACAGTACAGTTTTCAATGAGCAGTTCTTC; CDR3: CASSISHSTVFNEQFF
size: -; D: TRBD1; J: TRBJ1-2; V: TRBV5-6; DNA: TGTGCCAGCAGCTTGGACAGGGGGTATGGCTACACCTTC; CDR3: CASSLDRGYGYTF
size: -; D: TRBD1; J: TRBJ2-1; V: TRBV28; DNA: TGTGCCAGCACCGACAGGGGACCTCATGAGCAGTTCTTC; CDR3: CASTDRGPHEQFF